This T cell receptor (beta chain) was sequenced for a study of control samples from healthy donors and cancer patients. CDR1 is SGDLS, CDR2 YYNGEE, per germline. V was shortened by 4 bases and J by 0 bases, with 14 bases between the two germline ends. The length of the CDR3 is 16 residues. Sequencing was performed with immunoSEQ multiplex PCR; in TCRdb, only in-frame clones are kept and a portion is missing. The sample has around 59,000 clones, roughly 90% seen once; the top ten hold about 1.8%. V and J are TRBV9 and TRBJ1-3; no reliable D call. The clonotype comes from a man aged 40-50 years with colorectal cancer. The specimen was PBMCs. The CDR3: CASSPDWADSGNTIYF. The DNA of the CDR3 is TGTGCCAGCAGCCCCGATTGGGCCGACTCTGGAAACACCATATATTTT.